This T cell receptor (beta chain) was recorded in a study of blood T cell repertoires in COVID-19. Overall study context: From the United States, Italy and Spain came samples of acute and convalescent COVID-19. In each case, the material was cDNA or gDNA derived from T cells, B-cell-depleted T cells, or PBMCs.

The table lists this clone with a count of one. In the original processing: Amplification of reference gene primers provided the estimated nucleated cell counts. The data were produced by immunoSEQ multiplex PCR, yet TCRdb's version contains in-frame clones alone and is incomplete. D and trimming were read from the DNA, whereas the V and J calls and clone size are those reported in that table. Here the sample spans about 68,000 clones, over 75% being singletons. The CDR3 runs 13 residues. V lost 5 bases to trimming and J lost 3 bases, with 12 bases between them. Germline CDR1 reads SQVTM; CDR2 reads ANQGSEA.

The rearrangement links TRBV29-1 to TRBJ2-3; tentatively, D is TRBD1 (6 bases). The receptor comes from a man aged 50 to 59 with acute or convalescent COVID-19. Sequences were obtained from peripheral blood. The DNA of the CDR3 is TGCAGCGTTACTGGGACATCTACAGATACGCAGTATTTT. Translating it yields CSVTGTSTDTQYF.